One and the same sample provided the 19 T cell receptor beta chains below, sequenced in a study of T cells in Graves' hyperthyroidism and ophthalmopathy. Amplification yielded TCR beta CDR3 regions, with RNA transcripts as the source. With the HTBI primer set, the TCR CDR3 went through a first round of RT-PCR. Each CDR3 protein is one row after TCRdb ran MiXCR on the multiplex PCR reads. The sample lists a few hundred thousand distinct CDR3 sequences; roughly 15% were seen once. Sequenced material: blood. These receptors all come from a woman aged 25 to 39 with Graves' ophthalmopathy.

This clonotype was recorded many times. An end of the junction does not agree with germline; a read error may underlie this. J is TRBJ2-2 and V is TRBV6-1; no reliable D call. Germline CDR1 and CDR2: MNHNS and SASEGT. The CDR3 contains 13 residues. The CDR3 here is CTSMQTNTGELFF. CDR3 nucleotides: TGTACCAGTATGCAGACGAACACCGGGGAGCTGTTTTTT.

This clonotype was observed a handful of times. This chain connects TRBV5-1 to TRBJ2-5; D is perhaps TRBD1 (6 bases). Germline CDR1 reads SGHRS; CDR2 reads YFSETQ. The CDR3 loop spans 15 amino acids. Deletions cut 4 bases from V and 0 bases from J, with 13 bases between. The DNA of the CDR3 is TGCGCCAGCAGCCTAGAGGACAGCCACCAAGAGACCCAGTACTTC. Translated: CASSLEDSHQETQYF.

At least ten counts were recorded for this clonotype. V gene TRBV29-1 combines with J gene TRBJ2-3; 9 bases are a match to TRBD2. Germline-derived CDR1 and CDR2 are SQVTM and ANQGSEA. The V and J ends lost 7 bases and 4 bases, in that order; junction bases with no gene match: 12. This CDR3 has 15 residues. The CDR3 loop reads CSARGHRTSADTQYF. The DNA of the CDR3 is TGCAGCGCAAGGGGGCACAGGACTAGCGCAGATACGCAGTATTTT.

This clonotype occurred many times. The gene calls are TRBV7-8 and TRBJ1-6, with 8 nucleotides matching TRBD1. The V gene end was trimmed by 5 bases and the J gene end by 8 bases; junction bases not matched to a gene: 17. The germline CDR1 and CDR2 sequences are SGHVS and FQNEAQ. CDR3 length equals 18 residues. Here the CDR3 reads CASSLRQGSAVLDSPLHF. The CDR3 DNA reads TGTGCCAGCAGCCTAAGACAGGGGAGCGCGGTATTAGATTCACCCCTCCACTTT.

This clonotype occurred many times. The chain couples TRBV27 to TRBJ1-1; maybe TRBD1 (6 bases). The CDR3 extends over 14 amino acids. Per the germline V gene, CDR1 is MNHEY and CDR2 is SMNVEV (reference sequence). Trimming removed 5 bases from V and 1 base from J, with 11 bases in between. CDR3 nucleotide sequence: TGTGCCAGCAGTAAGCAGGGGTCGAACACTGAAGCTTTCTTT. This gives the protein CASSKQGSNTEAFF.

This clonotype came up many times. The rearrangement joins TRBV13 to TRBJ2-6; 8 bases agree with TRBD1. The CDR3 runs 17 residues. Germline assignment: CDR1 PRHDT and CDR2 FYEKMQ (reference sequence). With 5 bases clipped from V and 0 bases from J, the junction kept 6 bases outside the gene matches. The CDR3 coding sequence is TGTGCCAGCAGCGCGCGACAGGGGATCTCTGGGGCCAACGTCCTGACTTTC. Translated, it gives CASSARQGISGANVLTF.

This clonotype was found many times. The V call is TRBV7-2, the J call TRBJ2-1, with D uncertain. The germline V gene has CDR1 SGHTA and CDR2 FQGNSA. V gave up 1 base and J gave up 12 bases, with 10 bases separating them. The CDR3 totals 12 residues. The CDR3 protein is CASSLDLVGQFF. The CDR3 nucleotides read TGTGCCAGCAGCTTAGATCTAGTCGGGCAGTTCTTC.

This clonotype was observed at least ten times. The CDR3 region is CASSLYQELNTEAFF. As DNA, the CDR3 is TGTGCCAGCTCACTCTACCAGGAGTTGAACACTGAAGCTTTCTTT. V usage is TRBV18 and J usage is TRBJ1-1, with D uncertain. V lost 4 bases, J lost 0 bases, and 12 bases lay in between. The length of the CDR3 is 15 residues. Germline V lookup: CDR1 KGHSH, CDR2 LQKENI.

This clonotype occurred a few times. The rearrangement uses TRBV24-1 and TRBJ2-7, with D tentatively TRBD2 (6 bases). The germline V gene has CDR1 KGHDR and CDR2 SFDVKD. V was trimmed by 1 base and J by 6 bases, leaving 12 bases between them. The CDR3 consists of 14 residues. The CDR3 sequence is CATSDFFLGGEQYF. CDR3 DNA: TGTGCCACCAGTGATTTTTTTCTGGGGGGCGAGCAGTACTTC.

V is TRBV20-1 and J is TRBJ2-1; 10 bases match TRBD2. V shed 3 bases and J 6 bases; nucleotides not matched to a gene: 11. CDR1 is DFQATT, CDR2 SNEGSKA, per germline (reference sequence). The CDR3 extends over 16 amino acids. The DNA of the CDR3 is TGCAGTGCTAGGGGGTTTCCCGGGACTAGCGTCAATGAGCAGTTCTTC. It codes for CSARGFPGTSVNEQFF.

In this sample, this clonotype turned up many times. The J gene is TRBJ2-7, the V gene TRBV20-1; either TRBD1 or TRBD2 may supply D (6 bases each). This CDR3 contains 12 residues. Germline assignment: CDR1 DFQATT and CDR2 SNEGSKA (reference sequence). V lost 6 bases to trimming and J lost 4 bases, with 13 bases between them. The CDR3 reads CSASKGGYEQYF. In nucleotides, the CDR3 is TGCAGTGCATCGAAGGGGGGATACGAGCAGTACTTC.

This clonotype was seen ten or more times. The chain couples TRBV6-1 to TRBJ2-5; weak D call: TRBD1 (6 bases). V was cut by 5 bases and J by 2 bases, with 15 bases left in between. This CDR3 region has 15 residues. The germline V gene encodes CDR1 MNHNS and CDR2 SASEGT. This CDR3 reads CASSFQQGKQETQYF. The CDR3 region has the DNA TGTGCCAGCAGTTTCCAGCAGGGGAAACAAGAGACCCAGTACTTC.

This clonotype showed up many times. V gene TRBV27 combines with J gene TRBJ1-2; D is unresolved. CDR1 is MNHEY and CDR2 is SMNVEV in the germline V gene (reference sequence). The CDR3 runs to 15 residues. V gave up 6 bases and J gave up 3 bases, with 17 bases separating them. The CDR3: CASRLSPSSYYGYTF. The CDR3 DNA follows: TGTGCCAGCAGGCTATCCCCATCGTCTTACTATGGCTACACCTTC.

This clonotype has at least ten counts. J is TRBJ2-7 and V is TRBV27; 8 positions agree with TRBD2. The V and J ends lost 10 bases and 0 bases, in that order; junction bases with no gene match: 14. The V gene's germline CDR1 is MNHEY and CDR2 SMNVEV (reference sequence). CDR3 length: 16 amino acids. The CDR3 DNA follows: TGTGCCACCGAGGCAGCCCAGCGGGGGAGCTCCTACGAGCAGTACTTC. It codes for CATEAAQRGSSYEQYF.

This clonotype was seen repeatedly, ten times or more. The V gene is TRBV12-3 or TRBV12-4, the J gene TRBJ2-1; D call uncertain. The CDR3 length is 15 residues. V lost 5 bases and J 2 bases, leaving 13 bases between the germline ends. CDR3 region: CASSALHRAYNEQFF. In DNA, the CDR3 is TGTGCCAGCAGTGCACTCCACCGGGCCTACAATGAGCAGTTCTTC.

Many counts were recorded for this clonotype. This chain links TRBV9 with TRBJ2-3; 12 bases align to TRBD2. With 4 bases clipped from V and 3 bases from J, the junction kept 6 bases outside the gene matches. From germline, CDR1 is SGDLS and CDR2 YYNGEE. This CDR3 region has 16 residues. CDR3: CASSPLAGGQTDTQYF. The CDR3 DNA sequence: TGTGCCAGCAGCCCGCTAGCGGGGGGGCAAACAGATACGCAGTATTTT.

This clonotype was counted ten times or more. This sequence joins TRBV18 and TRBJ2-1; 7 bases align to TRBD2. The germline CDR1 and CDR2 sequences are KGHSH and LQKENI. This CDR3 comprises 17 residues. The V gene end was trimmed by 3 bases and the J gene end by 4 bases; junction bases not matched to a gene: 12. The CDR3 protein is CASSPTSPTDLYNEQFF. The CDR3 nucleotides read TGTGCCAGCTCACCGACTAGCCCTACCGACCTTTACAATGAGCAGTTCTTC.

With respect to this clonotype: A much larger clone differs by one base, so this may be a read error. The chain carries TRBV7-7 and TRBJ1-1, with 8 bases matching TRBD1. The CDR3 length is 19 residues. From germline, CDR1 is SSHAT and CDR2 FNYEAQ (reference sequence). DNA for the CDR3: TGTGACGCCGCTGGACAGGGAATAACCTCGCGACCAACGAACACTGAAGCTTTCTTT. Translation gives CDAAGQGITSRPTNTEAFF.

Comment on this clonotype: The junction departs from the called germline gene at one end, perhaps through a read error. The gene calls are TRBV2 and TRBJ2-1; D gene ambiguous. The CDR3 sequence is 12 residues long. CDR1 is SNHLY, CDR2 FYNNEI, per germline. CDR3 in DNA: TGTGCCAGCAGTCCTAAGTACAATGGGCAGTTCTTC. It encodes CASSPKYNGQFF.